The rows below give T cell receptor beta chains drawn from one sample of a study of blood T cells in healthy people across ages. TCRdb re-derived calls from the 5' RACE reads in MiXCR, one entry per CDR3 protein. The table shows around 1,800,000 distinct CDR3 sequences, with about 39% occurring only once. The sequenced sample consisted of blood. The receptors were gathered from a human donor in good health. CDR3s include the opening cysteine and the closing phenylalanine or tryptophan. A D gene is named only where the DNA matches it firmly. Clone size is shown for a subset of rows, as once, few, many or a class of expanded clone.

j_call	clone_size	d_call	cdr3_length	v_call	cdr3_nt	cdr3_aa
TRBJ2-7	few	.	15	TRBV4-2	TGTGCCAGCAGCCAAGGTGACGGGGGAGTCTACGAGCAGTACTTC	CASSQGDGGVYEQYF
TRBJ2-1	.	TRBD1	17	TRBV7-9	TGTGCCAGCAGCCCCCGTAGGGGACAGGACTCCTACAATGAGCAGTTCTTC	CASSPRRGQDSYNEQFF
TRBJ2-1	.	.	14	TRBV29-1	TGCAGCGTTGGAACAGAGAGCTCCTACAATGAGCAGTTCTTC	CSVGTESSYNEQFF
TRBJ1-1	.	.	16	TRBV6-6	TGTGCCAGCAGTTTCACCGGGACACCCTCGAACACTGAAGCTTTCTTT	CASSFTGTPSNTEAFF
TRBJ2-4	.	.	13	TRBV29-1	TGCAGCGTTGGGGCTAGAGCCAAAAACATTCAGTACTTC	CSVGARAKNIQYF
TRBJ2-1	.	TRBD2	19	TRBV7-2	TGTGCCAGCAGCTTAGTCCCAGCTACTAGCGGGGTAAAAGGGGAGACCCAGTTCTTC	CASSLVPATSGVKGETQFF
TRBJ2-1	.	TRBD2	16	TRBV6-1	TGTGCCAGCAGTGATTCCGGGCTAGCGGGGGCCAATGAGCAGTTCTTC	CASSDSGLAGANEQFF
TRBJ2-5	.	.	13	TRBV2	TGTGCCAGCAGTGAAGGGCTCGCTGGGACCCAGTACTTC	CASSEGLAGTQYF
TRBJ2-7	few	.	14	TRBV27	TGTGCCAGCAGTTTTCCGGGGGCGGGGGACGAGCAGTACTTC	CASSFPGAGDEQYF
TRBJ1-5	few	.	13	TRBV25-1	TGTGCCAGCAGTGGGGGAGTCAATCAGCCCCAGCATTTT	CASSGGVNQPQHF
TRBJ1-1	.	TRBD1	16	TRBV4-2	TGTGCCAGCAGCCAGGAAATGACAGGGTCGGAAACTGAAGCTTTCTTT	CASSQEMTGSETEAFF
TRBJ2-3	.	.	15	TRBV7-6	TGTGCCAGCAGCTTTTTACGGGCCCGCACAGATACGCAGTATTTT	CASSFLRARTDTQYF
TRBJ2-7	.	TRBD2	15	TRBV7-3	TGTGCCAGCAGCATGGCCGGGACTAGCGTCCACGAGCAGTACTTC	CASSMAGTSVHEQYF
TRBJ1-4	.	.	15	TRBV20-1	TGCAGTGCTAGAGCCCCGACTGCAACTAATGAAAAACTGTTTTTT	CSARAPTATNEKLFF
TRBJ2-1	.	TRBD1	14	TRBV12-3/TRBV12-4	TGTGCCAGCAGCGGGACAGGGGGATATCATGAGCAGTTCTTC	CASSGTGGYHEQFF
TRBJ2-5	.	.	14	TRBV28	TGTGCCAGCAGTCCCGTGACGGAGGGAGAGACCCAGTACTTC	CASSPVTEGETQYF
TRBJ2-5	.	.	16	TRBV4-3	TGCGCCAGCAGCCAAGGCTCGGACGGGTTGGGAGAGACCCAGTACTTC	CASSQGSDGLGETQYF